This TCR beta chain originates from a study of blood T cell repertoires in COVID-19. At the level of the study: Nucleic acid was either cDNA or gDNA, and it came from T cells, B-cell-depleted T cells, or PBMCs.

Per the germline V gene, CDR1 is SGHTA and CDR2 is FQGTGA. The CDR3 loop spans 14 amino acids. V gave up 2 bases and J gave up 7 bases; unmatched junction bases: 3. Clones were read by immunoSEQ multiplex PCR, and TCRdb kept only the in-frame ones, dropping some. The table has 150,000 or so clones, 85% to 90% seen once. Sequenced sample: peripheral blood. The TCR comes from a woman aged 70 to 79 with COVID-19, enrolled during active disease. The genes are TRBV7-3 and TRBJ1-2; 11 positions agree with TRBD1. CDR3 DNA: TGTGCCAGCAGCTTAGGACAGGGGGCGCGTGGCTACACCTTC. The encoded protein is CASSLGQGARGYTF.